This is a list of T cell receptor beta chains from one sample in a study of T cells in Graves' hyperthyroidism and ophthalmopathy. A single record per CDR3 protein comes from TCRdb applying MiXCR to the multiplex PCR reads. The table has some 570,000 distinct CDR3 sequences, 14% seen once. The source material was blood. These receptors were obtained from a woman aged 18-29 years with Graves' ophthalmopathy. Each CDR3 is given with its conserved first and last residue. D genes are given only for firm matches. Some rows have no size entry. The others give once, few or many, or a class for an expanded clone.

d_call,v_call,j_call,clone_size,cdr3_aa,cdr3_nt
-,TRBV12-3/TRBV12-4,TRBJ2-2,-,CASSLGVMNTGELFF,TGTGCCAGCAGCCTAGGGGTGATGAACACCGGGGAGCTGTTTTTT
-,TRBV2,TRBJ1-4,many,CASLDGVATNEKLFF,TGTGCCAGCCTCGACGGAGTTGCAACTAATGAAAAACTGTTTTTT
-,TRBV5-1,TRBJ2-1,many,CASSWTVYNEQFF,TGCGCCAGCAGCTGGACAGTCTACAATGAGCAGTTCTTC
TRBD2,TRBV4-2,TRBJ2-5,few,CASSQGGGRAGETQYF,TGTGCCAGCAGCCAAGGGGGCGGGAGGGCCGGAGAGACCCAGTACTTC
-,TRBV10-3,TRBJ1-4,-,CAIGPSPEEKLFF,TGTGCCATCGGTCCGTCGCCGGAAGAAAAACTGTTTTTT
-,TRBV28,TRBJ2-7,many,CASSSPIARATYEQYF,TGTGCCAGCAGTTCTCCTATAGCCCGGGCTACCTACGAGCAGTACTTC
-,TRBV2,TRBJ1-2,many,CASRPGHGVYTF,TGTGCCAGCAGACCCGGCCACGGCGTCTACACCTTC
-,TRBV2,TRBJ2-1,many,CASERNYNEQFF,TGTGCCAGCGAAAGAAATTACAATGAGCAGTTCTTC
-,TRBV6-1,TRBJ2-7,many,CASSFSRDYEQYF,TGTGCCAGCAGTTTCTCCCGGGACTACGAGCAGTACTTC
-,TRBV11-2,TRBJ2-5,many,CASRGIARLETQYF,TGTGCCAGCAGGGGGATCGCTAGGTTAGAGACCCAGTACTTC
-,TRBV4-2,TRBJ1-6,-,CASSQASLDSPLHF,TGTGCCAGCAGCCAAGCCTCGTTGGACTCACCCCTCCACTTT
-,TRBV12-3/TRBV12-4,TRBJ1-5,many,CANPAPGGGLGQPQHF,TGTGCCAACCCCGCACCCGGTGGGGGGCTTGGCCAGCCCCAGCATTTT
TRBD2,TRBV7-2,TRBJ2-3,many,CASSFPPDLAGGMVPTDTQYF,TGTGCCAGCAGCTTCCCTCCGGATCTAGCGGGAGGGATGGTCCCTACAGATACGCAGTATTTT
TRBD1,TRBV7-9,TRBJ2-1,many,CASSLGGTGGMDKQFF,TGTGCCAGCAGCTTAGGGGGGACAGGGGGCATGGATAAGCAGTTCTTC
-,TRBV6-1,TRBJ1-1,many,CASSGSRTAEAFF,TGTGCCAGCAGTGGTTCAAGGACAGCTGAAGCTTTCTTT
TRBD1,TRBV9,TRBJ2-7,-,CASATGTGDEQYF,TGTGCCAGCGCAACCGGGACAGGGGACGAGCAGTACTTC
-,TRBV12-3/TRBV12-4,TRBJ2-7,-,CASTMGTYYEQYF,TGTGCCAGCACCATGGGGACATACTACGAGCAGTACTTC
TRBD1,TRBV12-3/TRBV12-4,TRBJ1-6,many,CASRGQGVISPLHF,TGTGCCAGCAGAGGACAGGGGGTGATTTCACCCCTCCACTTT
TRBD2,TRBV18,TRBJ2-1,few,CASSPLTLLAGGNEQFF,TGTGCCAGCTCACCACTGACCCTACTAGCGGGAGGCAATGAGCAGTTCTTC
TRBD1,TRBV27,TRBJ1-6,-,CASSYGQGLGNSPLHF,TGTGCCAGCAGCTACGGACAGGGGTTAGGGAATTCACCCCTCCACTTT
-,TRBV27,TRBJ2-1,many,CASTAQNSYNEQFF,TGTGCCAGCACCGCCCAGAATTCCTACAATGAGCAGTTCTTC
-,TRBV5-1,TRBJ2-7,-,CASSWVGGNSYEQHF,TGCGCCAGCAGTTGGGTCGGCGGCAACTCCTACGAGCAGCACTTC
-,TRBV7-9,TRBJ2-7,few,CASNLGRIEDEQYF,TGTGCCAGCAACTTAGGACGTATAGAGGACGAGCAGTACTTC
TRBD2,TRBV7-9,TRBJ2-5,-,CASTPGGGETQYF,TGTGCCAGCACCCCCGGGGGAGGGGAGACCCAGTACTTC
-,TRBV7-2,TRBJ2-1,many,CASSLAGGYDPNEQFF,TGTGCCAGCAGCCTCGCCGGGGGATACGATCCCAATGAGCAGTTCTTC
-,TRBV11-2,TRBJ2-6,many,CASSLVRPRPTLEAGANVLTF,TGTGCCAGCAGCTTAGTCCGGCCAAGGCCAACTCTTGAGGCTGGGGCCAACGTCCTGACTTTC
-,TRBV5-5,TRBJ1-3,few,CASSLVGGPDSGNTIYF,TGTGCCAGCAGCTTGGTTGGGGGGCCAGACTCTGGAAACACCATATATTTT
-,TRBV28,TRBJ1-1,many,CASSFPGLTNTEAFF,TGTGCCAGCAGTTTTCCCGGGCTTACCAACACTGAAGCTTTCTTT
-,TRBV9,TRBJ2-3,many,CASSGARDLASGTDTQYF,TGTGCCAGCAGCGGAGCGAGAGATCTGGCTAGCGGCACAGATACGCAGTATTTT
-,TRBV10-3,TRBJ1-5,few,CAISDRSEESNQPQHF,TGTGCCATCAGTGACAGGTCGGAAGAAAGCAATCAGCCCCAGCATTTT
TRBD1,TRBV11-2,TRBJ2-7,many,CASSLEGDRGSYEQYF,TGTGCCAGCAGCTTAGAGGGGGACAGGGGTTCCTACGAGCAGTACTTC
TRBD1,TRBV15,TRBJ1-4,few,CATSPRDSYEKLFF,TGTGCCACCAGCCCCCGGGACAGTTATGAAAAACTGTTTTTT
-,TRBV5-1,TRBJ2-7,many,CASSLVLGRDPLYEQYF,TGCGCCAGCAGCTTGGTCTTAGGGCGGGACCCACTCTACGAGCAGTACTTC
TRBD2,TRBV7-2,TRBJ2-3,many,CASSRISGRVTNTQYF,TGTGCCAGCAGTCGAATTAGCGGGCGGGTCACGAATACGCAGTATTTT
-,TRBV7-9,TRBJ1-1,many,CASSLVRMNTEAFF,TGTGCCAGCAGCTTAGTACGCATGAACACTGAAGCTTTCTTT
TRBD2,TRBV6-8,TRBJ2-3,many,CASTWGRLAGVPTYTDTQYF,TGTGCCAGCACTTGGGGGCGACTAGCGGGAGTCCCGACCTACACAGATACGCAGTATTTT
-,TRBV12-3/TRBV12-4,TRBJ2-3,many,CASSSYSSTDTQYF,TGTGCCAGCAGTTCATATTCTAGCACAGATACGCAGTATTTT
-,TRBV30,TRBJ2-3,many,CAWNSPSYKEGDTQYF,TGTGCCTGGAACAGTCCGAGCTACAAGGAGGGAGATACGCAGTATTTT
TRBD2,TRBV5-1,TRBJ2-1,many,CASSLGLAGPTSDEQFF,TGCGCCAGCAGCCTAGGACTAGCGGGACCAACCTCCGATGAGCAGTTCTTC
-,TRBV7-3,TRBJ1-3,few,CASSPSITSEDTIYF,TGTGCCAGCAGCCCCTCTATAACCTCGGAGGACACCATATATTTT
TRBD2,TRBV28,TRBJ2-2,few,CASSLLAGAAHANTGELFF,TGTGCCAGCAGTTTACTAGCGGGGGCTGCCCATGCGAACACCGGGGAGCTGTTTTTT
TRBD1,TRBV28,TRBJ1-5,few,CASSLYRGPYGQPQHF,TGTGCCAGCAGTCTCTACAGGGGGCCCTACGGACAGCCCCAGCATTTT
-,TRBV5-8,TRBJ1-2,many,CASSLAFFTTDLYGYTF,TGTGCCAGCAGCTTGGCCTTTTTTACGACAGATCTCTATGGCTACACCTTC
-,TRBV12-5,TRBJ2-6,few,CASGLVLPGANVLTF,TGTGCTAGTGGTTTGGTGTTGCCTGGGGCCAACGTCCTGACTTTC
-,TRBV12-3/TRBV12-4,TRBJ1-1,many,CASSLARGTEAFF,TGTGCCAGCAGTTTAGCACGGGGCACTGAAGCTTTCTTT
-,TRBV20-1,TRBJ1-1,many,CSAKGGAGNTEAFF,TGCAGTGCAAAGGGGGGGGCGGGGAACACTGAAGCTTTCTTT
TRBD1,TRBV20-1,TRBJ1-2,many,CSARGTGSNYGYTF,TGCAGTGCTAGGGGGACAGGGTCTAACTATGGCTACACCTTC
-,TRBV11-2,TRBJ2-1,-,CASGMSPNEQFF,TGTGCCAGCGGGATGTCCCCCAATGAGCAGTTCTTC